Listed below are T cell receptor beta chains from one sample, sequenced in a study of a mutant IDH1 vaccine in newly diagnosed glioma. This table comes from immunoSEQ multiplex PCR, and its TCRdb copy is limited to in-frame clones, with some not included. This repertoire shows fewer than 85,000 clones, 81% found once; its top ten account for roughly 5.2%. Their target antigens are unknown. Specimen: PBMCs, collected from a glioma patient whose treatment included an IDH1 peptide vaccine. These receptors were taken from a man in his forties with glioma. Each CDR3 is given without its conserved first and last residue.

cdr3_aa v_call
ASSQGYMNTEAF TRBV14
ASSPIVGQPQH TRBV4-3
ASSLRPGNTEAF TRBV2
ASRGTNTGELF TRBV19
ASRPTGGGEQY TRBV6-5
ASSYYGTPGDEQF TRBV6-5
ASSGDRGGNTIY TRBV5-4
ASSLAGGGAA TRBV23-1
AWSVPDRLNEQF TRBV30
ASSQNGRLGDTQY TRBV4-1
AWSVGASGYEQY TRBV30
ASSVSLAGGSGANVLT TRBV9
ASSLSRRQGKMNTEAF TRBV28
ASSLGEYNSPLH TRBV7-2
ASNRQGGSYEQY TRBV5-4
ASGTHRVNSNQPQH TRBV28
ASSSGFGYT TRBV27
ASSYLHFGLTGELF TRBV6-5
AWSGINTGELF TRBV30
ASSPRLAGGETQY TRBV9
ASTPLAGATDTQY TRBV5-6
ASSARPSGGNTGELF TRBV7-2
ASSLELDISYEQY TRBV5-1
ASSGAAGVGTQY TRBV5-1
ASNAGLTNEKLF TRBV19
ASTLDRSSYNEQF TRBV19
ATGPAGHYGYT TRBV15
ASGLGQGQTAEKLF TRBV12-5
ATSRDRGFEQY TRBV15
ASSLAGGRDTQY TRBV5-5
ASRLGNTEAF TRBV6-1
ASSYLPTGAAYEQY TRBV6-5
ASSFRSGGRPGNTIY TRBV7-9
ASSPGQANYGYT TRBV7-9
ASSLGRPNTEAF TRBV5-5
ASSYVTLNYGYT TRBV5-6
ASSPRHKGSAGELF TRBV7-2
ASSLGDRGLTGELF TRBV21-1
ASSWGLAGGHEQY TRBV5-6
ASSQDKTSNQPQH TRBV4-3
ASSEMVGYGTEAF TRBV6-1
ASSSRDRGLTQY TRBV13
ASSVGGGGASYEQY TRBV9
ASSLRQSYEQY TRBV7-9
ASSLGPGQPYEQY TRBV11-2
ASSPRGLRLTYEQY TRBV7-8
ASSSDSGQGEQF TRBV7-2
ASSLVSGQGSEQF TRBV7-9
AWRDGSYEQY TRBV30
ASGRQGAVGELF TRBV6-1
ASGTSVISGEQF TRBV4-2
ASSIRGPSYEQY TRBV19
ASSLDPLLIDSGANVLT TRBV11-2